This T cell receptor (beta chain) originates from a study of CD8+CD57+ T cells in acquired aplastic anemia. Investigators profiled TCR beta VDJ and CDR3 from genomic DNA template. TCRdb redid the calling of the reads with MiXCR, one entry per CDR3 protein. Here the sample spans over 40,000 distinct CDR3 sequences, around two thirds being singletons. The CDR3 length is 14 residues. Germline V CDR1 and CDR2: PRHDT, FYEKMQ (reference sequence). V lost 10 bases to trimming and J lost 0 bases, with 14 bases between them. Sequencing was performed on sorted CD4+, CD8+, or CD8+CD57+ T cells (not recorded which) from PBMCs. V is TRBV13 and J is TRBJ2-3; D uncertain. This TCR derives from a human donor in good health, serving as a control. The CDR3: CANPSGSSTDTQYF. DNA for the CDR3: TGTGCCAATCCGTCGGGCAGCAGCACAGATACGCAGTATTTT.